These T cell receptor beta chains were read from a single sample in a study of response to subunit inactivated influenza vaccine. TCRdb re-called the RT-PCR reads through MiXCR, storing one row per CDR3 protein. Here the sample spans fewer than 650,000 distinct CDR3 sequences, 13% being singletons. The material sequenced was PBMCs from blood, taken 40 to 50 days after vaccination. The receptors derive from a man aged 45-65 years who received an inactivated influenza vaccine. The CDR3 runs from the conserved cysteine through the conserved F or W. The D gene is left open where the match is weak. Size tells how often a clone was seen (once, few, many) or the class of an expanded clone, and some rows leave it out.

clone_size	v_call	d_call	j_call	cdr3_nt	cdr3_aa
-	TRBV10-3	-	TRBJ2-5	TGTGCCATCAGTGATAGTGGGGGGCAAGAGACCCAGTACTTC	CAISDSGGQETQYF
-	TRBV7-9	-	TRBJ2-4	TGTGCCAGCAGCTTAAGTTTATCAACAAACATTCAGTACTTC	CASSLSLSTNIQYF
-	TRBV4-3	TRBD1	TRBJ1-3	TGCGCCAGCAGCCAAGATATGGGACAGGGGTTTGGAAACACCATATATTTT	CASSQDMGQGFGNTIYF
few	TRBV12-3/TRBV12-4	-	TRBJ2-7	TGTGCCAGCAGTTGGGACCAGACAGGGAGGGTCTCCTACGAGCAGTACTTC	CASSWDQTGRVSYEQYF
many	TRBV12-3/TRBV12-4	-	TRBJ1-2	TGTGCCAGCAGTTTAGCCGGGGGCCCCAACTATGGCTACACCTTC	CASSLAGGPNYGYTF
many	TRBV7-6	-	TRBJ1-1	TGTGCCAGCAGTCACCGCGGGATGAACACTGAAGCTTTCTTT	CASSHRGMNTEAFF
few	TRBV5-1	TRBD1	TRBJ1-1	TGCGCCAGCAGCTTGGTAGACAGGGGGAACACTGAAGCTTTCTTT	CASSLVDRGNTEAFF
many	TRBV6-2/TRBV6-3	TRBD1	TRBJ1-2	TGTGCCAGCAGTTGGACAGGGGTGGATGGCTACACCTTC	CASSWTGVDGYTF
few	TRBV7-3	TRBD1	TRBJ2-2	TGTGCCAGCAGCCAGGGACAGAGCACCGGGGAGCTGTTTTTT	CASSQGQSTGELFF
few	TRBV11-2	-	TRBJ1-2	TGTGCCAGCAGCTTAGGGGGGTGGGACTATGGCTACACCTTC	CASSLGGWDYGYTF
many	TRBV4-1	-	TRBJ2-7	TGCGCCAGCAGCCAAGGGGCAGGGGTTCTTGAGCAGTACTTC	CASSQGAGVLEQYF
-	TRBV6-1	TRBD1	TRBJ2-7	TGTGCCAGCAGTGAACAGGGACAGGGGTACGAGCAGTACTTC	CASSEQGQGYEQYF
-	TRBV20-1	-	TRBJ2-4	TGCAGTGCTAGAGATGATCCGGACCCCAAAAACATTCAGTACTTC	CSARDDPDPKNIQYF
few	TRBV7-6	TRBD2	TRBJ2-5	TGTGCCAGCAGCTTAAAACTAGCGGGAGTTCAGTCTAGAGAGACCCAGTACTTC	CASSLKLAGVQSRETQYF
many	TRBV20-1	-	TRBJ2-2	TGCAGTGCTAAAGGGGTTACCGGGGAGCTGTTTTTT	CSAKGVTGELFF
few	TRBV6-2/TRBV6-3	-	TRBJ2-5	TGTGCCAGCAGTTGGGTAGACTGGACGGCCCAGTACTTC	CASSWVDWTAQYF
few	TRBV11-2	-	TRBJ2-7	TGTGCCAGCAGCTTACCACAGGGACAGCAGTACTTC	CASSLPQGQQYF
-	TRBV29-1	TRBD2	TRBJ2-2	TGCAGCGTTGTAAGCGGGGTGTCCACCGGGGAGCTGTTTTTT	CSVVSGVSTGELFF
-	TRBV3-1	-	TRBJ1-1	TGTGCCAGCAGCCAAGAACGAGTGAAACAGAACACTGAAGCTTTCTTT	CASSQERVKQNTEAFF
-	TRBV10-2	-	TRBJ2-2	TGCGCCAGCAGTGAACACAGTGACCGGGAGCTGTTTTTT	CASSEHSDRELFF
-	TRBV29-1	-	TRBJ2-2	TGCAGCGGAGGGAGGACCACCGGGGAGCTGTTTTTT	CSGGRTTGELFF
few	TRBV20-1	TRBD2	TRBJ2-3	TGCAGTGCTAGAGGCGGGACTAGCGGGAGGGCCGTGGCTACGCAGTATTTT	CSARGGTSGRAVATQYF
-	TRBV5-1	-	TRBJ2-5	TGCGCCAGCAGCCCGGAGGACCTGGAGACCCAGTACTTC	CASSPEDLETQYF
-	TRBV10-3	TRBD2	TRBJ2-7	TGTGCCATCAGCGCTTCTAGCGGGGGGCTCTACGAGCAGTACTTC	CAISASSGGLYEQYF
-	TRBV7-6	-	TRBJ2-6	TGTGCCAGCAGCTTAGAGGTCGGTGTCTCTGGGGCCAACGTCCTGACTTTC	CASSLEVGVSGANVLTF
-	TRBV28	TRBD1	TRBJ1-2	TGTGCCAGCAGTTTACGTGGACAGGGCCCTTCTAACTATGGCTACACCTTC	CASSLRGQGPSNYGYTF
-	TRBV20-1	-	TRBJ2-5	TGCAGTGCTAGATCCTTCTCAGGGGCCGTTCAAGAGACCCAGTACTTC	CSARSFSGAVQETQYF
many	TRBV9	-	TRBJ2-5	TGTGCCAGCTTTCCCGACAGAGAGTACCAAGAGACCCAGTACTTC	CASFPDREYQETQYF
few	TRBV6-9	-	TRBJ2-5	TGTGCCAGCAGTTATTTCTCCAGCGGAGGCGGGGAGACCCAGTACTTC	CASSYFSSGGGETQYF
few	TRBV7-2	TRBD1	TRBJ2-7	TGTGCCAGCAGCTGGGGACAGACCTCCTACGAGCAGTACTTC	CASSWGQTSYEQYF
few	TRBV20-1	TRBD2	TRBJ2-1	TGCAGTGCTAGAGTTAGCGGGAGAGAAGTTGAGCAGTTCTTC	CSARVSGREVEQFF
many	TRBV5-1	TRBD1	TRBJ1-6	TGCGCCAGCAGCTTGAGGGGACAGGGCGCTAATTCACCCCTCCACTTT	CASSLRGQGANSPLHF
few	TRBV15	TRBD2	TRBJ2-5	TGTGCCACCAGCAGAGATGTACTAGCGGTCCAAGTCGGAGAGACCCAGTACTTC	CATSRDVLAVQVGETQYF
many	TRBV5-1	-	TRBJ1-3	TGCGCCAGCAGCTTGGCCGCCCGCTCTGGAAACACCATATATTTT	CASSLAARSGNTIYF
-	TRBV7-2	TRBD1	TRBJ2-7	TGTGCCAGCAGCTTAGAGGACAGGAGAAACTCCTACGAGCAGTACTTC	CASSLEDRRNSYEQYF
-	TRBV20-1	TRBD1	TRBJ2-1	TGCAGTGCTAGAGCGCAGGGGGCATTCAATGAGCAGTTCTTC	CSARAQGAFNEQFF
-	TRBV5-4	TRBD1	TRBJ2-3	TGTGCCAGCAGCTCGACAGGGGGCGGCACAGATACGCAGTATTTT	CASSSTGGGTDTQYF
-	TRBV11-3	-	TRBJ2-2	TGTGCCAGCAGCTTATTCCCAGGCAGGGCGAACACCGGGGAGCTGTTTTTT	CASSLFPGRANTGELFF
-	TRBV18	TRBD1	TRBJ2-1	TGTGCCAGCTCACGAACGGGACAGGGAGGCAATGAGCAGTTCTTC	CASSRTGQGGNEQFF
few	TRBV5-6	-	TRBJ2-2	TGTGCCAGCAGCTTCGGGCGTTGGACCGGGGAGCTGTTTTTT	CASSFGRWTGELFF
few	TRBV6-2/TRBV6-3	-	TRBJ2-2	TGTGCCAGCAGCAGGGCAGGGGGGTTCACCGGGGAGCTGTTTTTT	CASSRAGGFTGELFF
few	TRBV11-3	-	TRBJ2-1	TGTGCCAGCAGCTTAAAAGACAACTCCTACAATGAGCAGTTCTTC	CASSLKDNSYNEQFF
-	TRBV28	TRBD1	TRBJ2-2	TGTGCCAGCAGTTTAAGGACAGGGGGCTCCGGGGAGCTGTTTTTT	CASSLRTGGSGELFF
-	TRBV24-1	TRBD1	TRBJ1-2	TGTGCCACCTCGGACAGGAACTATGGCTACACCTTC	CATSDRNYGYTF
many	TRBV28	-	TRBJ1-1	TGTGCCAGCAGGGTAAACACTGAAGCTTTCTTT	CASRVNTEAFF
few	TRBV3-1	-	TRBJ2-7	TGTGCCAGCAGCCAAGGGGGAAGAACTCGAGAGCAGTACTTC	CASSQGGRTREQYF
-	TRBV28	-	TRBJ1-2	TGTGCCAGCAGCGCAGGTCCCGACTATGGCTACACCTTC	CASSAGPDYGYTF
few	TRBV7-9	-	TRBJ2-5	TGTGCCAGCAGCACAGGACTGACGACCGGCGAGACCCAGTACTTC	CASSTGLTTGETQYF
many	TRBV20-1	TRBD1	TRBJ1-5	TGCAGTGCTGCAACAGGGGGCGGTAATCAGCCCCAGCATTTT	CSAATGGGNQPQHF
-	TRBV3-1	-	TRBJ2-3	TGTGCCAGCAGCCAAGCCCAGCGCATGGTAGATACGCAGTATTTT	CASSQAQRMVDTQYF
-	TRBV7-2	-	TRBJ2-5	TGTGCCAGCAGCATTGGCCAACGAGTACGAGAGACCCAGTACTTC	CASSIGQRVRETQYF
many	TRBV20-1	TRBD2	TRBJ2-3	TGCAGTGCTCTCACCCTCCGTTTAAGCGGGGGCGGAAAGACGCAGTATTTT	CSALTLRLSGGGKTQYF
-	TRBV20-1	TRBD1	TRBJ1-3	TGCTGTGCTCAGAGTCCCCTAACAGGGGCTGGAAACACCATATATTTT	CCAQSPLTGAGNTIYF
few	TRBV20-1	TRBD1	TRBJ1-1	TGCAGTGCCACCTCTGCAGGGGGTTTGCACACTGAAGCTTTCTTT	CSATSAGGLHTEAFF
-	TRBV27	-	TRBJ2-1	TGTGCCAGCAGTTTAGGGCTAGCAAATCAGCAGTTCTTC	CASSLGLANQQFF
few	TRBV28	-	TRBJ1-6	TGTGCCAGCATAGGGAGGATGAAGCGATCACCCCTCCACTTT	CASIGRMKRSPLHF
few	TRBV4-1	TRBD2	TRBJ2-7	TGCGCCAGCAGCCAATTTGCGGGGGGGTCCCGCTACGAGCAGTACTTC	CASSQFAGGSRYEQYF
few	TRBV20-1	TRBD1	TRBJ2-7	TGCAGTGCTCCGACAGGGGGTGGATACGAGCAGTACTTC	CSAPTGGGYEQYF
-	TRBV12-3/TRBV12-4	TRBD1	TRBJ2-7	TGTGCCAGCAGACCCACGGGACAGCGCGAGCAGTACTTC	CASRPTGQREQYF